The 13 T cell receptor beta chains in this list originate from one sample, sequenced in a study of T-cell reconstitution after alpha-beta-depleted transplantation in children. Unique molecular identifiers were used to barcode this TCRbeta library. TCRdb called the PCR reads again in MiXCR, with one record for every CDR3 protein. The table shows about 1,000,000 distinct CDR3 sequences, with about 29% occurring only once. The sequencing used PBMCs, mostly from graft donor cells, collected 360 days after TCRalphabeta/CD19-depleted stem cell transplant. The receptors here all came from a boy younger than two who had a stem cell transplant for SCID, so the T cells may come from the graft donor.

The CDR3 loop is CATSRDGGNEQFF. The CDR3 DNA sequence: TGTGCCACCAGCAGAGATGGGGGAAATGAGCAGTTCTTC. J is TRBJ2-1 and V is TRBV15; D tentatively fits TRBD1 or TRBD2 (5 bases each). Per the germline V gene, CDR1 is LNHNV and CDR2 is YYDKDF (reference sequence). CDR3 length equals 13 residues. Between the trimmed V and J ends, which lost 0 bases and 7 bases, there was a span of 7 bases.

V usage is TRBV9 and J usage is TRBJ1-6, with D maybe TRBD1 (6 bases). The germline V gene has CDR1 SGDLS and CDR2 YYNGEE. The CDR3 runs 16 residues. The germline V and J ends were trimmed by 4 bases and 4 bases, with 15 bases remaining between them. Here the CDR3 DNA reads TGTGCCAGCAGCCCTTCCGGGACACGATATAATTCACCCCTCCACTTT. It translates to CASSPSGTRYNSPLHF.

The table lists this clonotype with a few counts. The chain has TRBV5-1 and TRBJ1-1; D gene ambiguous. Per germline, CDR1 SGHRS and CDR2 YFSETQ. The CDR3 is 13 amino acids. With 0 bases removed from V and 6 bases from J, the gap between germline ends came to 9 bases. The CDR3 loop reads CASSLVVEAEAFF. The CDR3 coding sequence is TGCGCCAGCAGCTTGGTAGTGGAAGCTGAAGCTTTCTTT.

The chain recombines TRBV5-6 with TRBJ2-7; D unresolved. Germline CDR1 and CDR2: SGHDT and YYEEEE. The CDR3 is 14 residues long. V was pared by 0 bases and J by 0 bases, with 7 bases between. The CDR3 loop is CASSLDMGSYEQYF. The CDR3 nucleotides read TGTGCCAGCAGCTTGGACATGGGCTCCTACGAGCAGTACTTC.

V is TRBV12-3 or TRBV12-4 and J is TRBJ1-5; TRBD1 agrees at 7 bases. This CDR3 comprises 14 residues. The junction had 6 bases not matched to a gene; V was cut back by 3 bases and J by 7 bases. CDR3 amino acids: CASSFGQGEQPQHF. The CDR3 nucleotides are TGTGCCAGCAGTTTTGGTCAGGGGGAGCAGCCCCAGCATTTT.

The chain uses TRBV12-3 or TRBV12-4 and TRBJ1-4; a weak D match, TRBD1 (6 bases). This CDR3 has 14 amino acids. V was shortened by 5 bases and J by 9 bases, with 16 bases between the two germline ends. This CDR3 reads CASSTDRRNQKLFF. The CDR3 bases are TGTGCCAGCAGTACGGACAGACGGAATCAAAAACTGTTTTTT.

This clonotype was observed a few times. This chain links TRBV5-1 with TRBJ2-3; the D gene is possibly TRBD1 (6 bases). The CDR3 is 15 residues long. With 4 bases removed from V and 2 bases from J, the gap between germline ends came to 14 bases. Germline-derived CDR1 and CDR2 are SGHRS and YFSETQ. The CDR3 sequence: CASSGSDSFTDTQYF. The CDR3 bases are TGCGCCAGCAGCGGATCGGACAGCTTCACAGATACGCAGTATTTT.

The chain combines TRBV29-1 with TRBJ2-5, with 9 nucleotides matching TRBD2. Germline CDR1 SQVTM, CDR2 ANQGSEA. The J segment lost 5 bases and the V segment lost 5 bases, leaving 6 bases of the junction unmatched. This CDR3 spans 13 amino acids. CDR3 nucleotide sequence: TGCAGCGTTAAGCGGGGGGCACTGGAGACCCAGTACTTC. Its translation: CSVKRGALETQYF.

In its sample, this clonotype was seen a few times. The chain joins TRBV7-9 to TRBJ2-7; no reliable D call. The CDR3 sequence is 12 residues long. V was pared by 8 bases and J by 1 base, with 9 bases between. The V gene's germline CDR1 is SEHNR and CDR2 FQNEAQ (reference sequence). In nucleotides, the CDR3 is TGTGCCAGCGCAGTTTTATCCTACGAGCAGTACTTC. As protein: CASAVLSYEQYF.

This clonotype was detected a few times. The chain joins TRBV12-3 or TRBV12-4 to TRBJ2-5, with no clear D. This CDR3 is 13 amino acids long. Trimming cost V 10 bases and J 0 bases, with 12 bases left between them. CDR3 coding DNA: TGTGCCACATCTGGCGGCTACCAAGAGACCCAGTACTTC. As protein: CATSGGYQETQYF.

The genes are TRBV12-3 or TRBV12-4 and TRBJ1-1; possibly TRBD1 for D (5 bases). The CDR3 consists of 13 residues. V lost 6 bases, J lost 8 bases, and 16 bases lay in between. In DNA form, the CDR3 reads TGTGCCAGCAGCTTCTGGGGGGTCCTAGAAGCTTTCTTT. Its protein is CASSFWGVLEAFF.

The table lists this clonotype with many counts. The CDR3 DNA reads as TGCAGTGCTAGTGGGGTCGGTTACTACGAGCAGTACTTC. It encodes CSASGVGYYEQYF. This rearrangement joins TRBV20-1 to TRBJ2-7, with D hard to call. Trimming pared 3 bases from V and 3 bases from J, leaving 12 bases between. The CDR3 is made up of 13 amino acids. Per the germline V gene, CDR1 is DFQATT and CDR2 is SNEGSKA (reference sequence).

This chain uses TRBV25-1 with TRBJ2-7, with TRBD1 identical over 11 bases. The ends lost 3 bases at V and 2 bases at J; junction bases unmatched: 3. This CDR3 is built from 15 residues. The germline gives CDR1 MGHDK, CDR2 SYGVNS. The CDR3 sequence: CASSDGTGGAYEQYF. The CDR3 coding sequence is TGTGCCAGCAGTGATGGGACAGGGGGTGCCTACGAGCAGTACTTC.